The 11 T cell receptor beta chains below all came from one sample that was sequenced in a study of T-cell reconstitution after alpha-beta-depleted transplantation in children. Unique molecular identifiers were incorporated into the prepared TCRbeta library. TCRdb reprocessed the PCR reads via MiXCR and lists one record per CDR3 protein. The table lists 300,000 to 350,000 distinct CDR3 sequences, about 16% of them singletons. The sequencing used PBMCs, mostly from graft donor cells, collected 360 days after TCRalphabeta/CD19-depleted stem cell transplant. These receptors were collected from a male patient aged 2 to 10 who had a stem cell transplant for acute lymphoblastic leukemia, so the T cells may come from the graft donor.

The rearrangement uses TRBV6-5 and TRBJ1-2; 10 positions agree with TRBD1. Germline assignment: CDR1 MNHEY and CDR2 SVGAGI. CDR3 length equals 17 residues. The V and J ends lost 0 bases and 7 bases, in that order; junction bases with no gene match: 11. CDR3 sequence reads: CASSYSLGQGRSGGYTF. The CDR3 DNA reads TGTGCCAGCAGTTACTCTTTGGGACAGGGGAGGAGTGGTGGCTACACCTTC.

This clonotype was counted ten times or more. The rearrangement uses TRBV9 and TRBJ1-3; perhaps TRBD1 as D (6 bases). Germline V CDR1 and CDR2: SGDLS, YYNGEE. There are 18 residues in the CDR3. Trimming took off 0 bases at V and 3 bases at J, with 19 bases between the two ends. CDR3 sequence reads: CASSVGPHGGGGGNTIYF. CDR3 in DNA: TGTGCCAGCAGCGTAGGTCCTCACGGCGGGGGCGGTGGAAACACCATATATTTT.

The sample holds a few counts of this clonotype. V is TRBV11-2 and J is TRBJ2-7; TRBD2 matches 16 bases. Looked up from germline, CDR1 is SGHAT and CDR2 is FQNNGV. Trimming at V came to 5 bases and at J to 7 bases, leaving 8 bases not matched to a gene. This CDR3 is built from 16 residues. In nucleotides, the CDR3 is TGTGCCAGCAGCACGGGACTAGCGGGAGGGCCCGGGGAGCAGTACTTC. It specifies CASSTGLAGGPGEQYF.

This clonotype was counted a few times. This chain links TRBV29-1 with TRBJ1-1; maybe TRBD1 (6 bases). CDR1 and CDR2 from the germline V gene are SQVTM and ANQGSEA. The V gene lost 6 bases and the J gene lost 1 base, with 18 bases spanning the gap. This CDR3 has 15 amino acids. CDR3 DNA: TGCAGCGTAAGAGGCTTGCAGGGGAAGAACACTGAAGCTTTCTTT. Amino acids: CSVRGLQGKNTEAFF.

The chain has TRBV5-6 and TRBJ1-1; 7 bases align to TRBD1. The germline gives CDR1 SGHDT, CDR2 YYEEEE. The V and J ends lost 4 bases and 5 bases, in that order; junction bases with no gene match: 11. CDR3 length: 15 residues. The CDR3 DNA is TGTGCCAGCAGCCCCTCTCAGACAGGGCGGACTGAAGCTTTCTTT. It translates to CASSPSQTGRTEAFF.

The chain joins TRBV20-1 to TRBJ2-2, with no clear D. The CDR3 is 14 residues long. Looked up from germline, CDR1 is DFQATT and CDR2 is SNEGSKA (reference sequence). Trimming left V 1 base short and J 1 base short, with 7 bases between. Here the CDR3 DNA reads TGCAGTGCTAGAGTCCCGATGAACACCGGGGAGCTGTTTTTT. It specifies CSARVPMNTGELFF.

In its sample, this clonotype was seen many times. The chain is built from TRBV6-2 or TRBV6-3 and TRBJ1-2; no clear D. Per germline, CDR1 MNHEY and CDR2 SVGEGT. Trimming cost V 5 bases and J 4 bases, with 14 bases left between them. The CDR3 is made up of 14 amino acids. The CDR3 bases are TGTGCCAGCAGTCCCGTCGGGGTGCCCTATGGCTACACCTTC. Amino acid sequence: CASSPVGVPYGYTF.

V is TRBV2 and J is TRBJ2-3; D is perhaps TRBD2 (5 bases). V was cut by 7 bases and J by 6 bases, with 14 bases left in between. Germline CDR1 reads SNHLY; CDR2 reads FYNNEI. The CDR3 length is 13 residues. Here the CDR3 DNA reads TGTGCCAGCACCGAGCGGTTCTGGGATACGCAGTATTTT. Translated: CASTERFWDTQYF.

The rearrangement uses TRBV6-5 and TRBJ2-5, with D possibly called TRBD1 or TRBD2 (5 bases each). This CDR3 is 15 amino acids long. Germline CDR1 is MNHEY and CDR2 is SVGAGI. Between the trimmed V and J ends, which lost 1 base and 1 base, there was a span of 10 bases. CDR3 nucleotides: TGTGCCAGCAGTTACTACGGGGCGGGCCAAGAGACCCAGTACTTC. This codes for CASSYYGAGQETQYF.

This clonotype occurred a few times. Written as DNA, the CDR3 is TGTGCTAGTGGTTCGGGACTAGCCCAGACCCAGTACTTC. Its protein product is CASGSGLAQTQYF. The J gene is TRBJ2-5, the V gene TRBV12-5, with TRBD2 matching over 9 bases. The trim removed 4 bases at V and 6 bases at J, leaving 3 bases unmatched. CDR1 is LGHNT, CDR2 FRNRAP, per germline. The CDR3 covers 13 residues.

This clonotype was observed a few times. The chain employs TRBV7-9 and TRBJ2-6; D uncertain. Germline V gene data show CDR1 as SEHNR and CDR2 as FQNEAQ (reference sequence). This CDR3 has 14 amino acids. V dropped 3 bases and J dropped 4 bases, with 7 bases sitting between them. CDR3 amino acids: CASSFPSGANVLTF. CDR3 nucleotides: TGTGCCAGCAGCTTTCCCTCCGGGGCCAACGTCCTGACTTTC. Full variable domain (missing parts from reference TRBV7-9 and TRBJ2-6): DTGVSQNPRHKITKRGQNVTFRCDPISEHNRLYWYRQTLGQGPEFLTYFQNEAQLEKSRLLSDRFSAERPKGSFSTLEIQRTEQGDSAMYLCASSFPSGANVLTFGAGSRLTVL.